This T cell receptor (beta chain) was identified during a study of blood T cell repertoires in COVID-19. Study in general: From the United States, Italy and Spain came samples of acute and convalescent COVID-19.

TCRdb's copy holds only in-frame clones and misses some; the assay was immunoSEQ multiplex PCR. The profile shows about 310,000 clones, around 90% of them singletons. The CDR3 is made up of 15 amino acids. Looked up from germline, CDR1 is LGHNA and CDR2 is YNFKEQ. The V segment lost 3 bases and the J segment 5 bases; nucleotides outside the gene matches: 1. The clonotype originates from a man aged 45 to 65 with active or convalescent COVID-19. Sequenced input: peripheral blood. This chain connects TRBV4-2 to TRBJ2-5; TRBD2 aligns across 15 bases. CDR3 sequence (DNA): TGTGCCAGCAGCCAGGGGACTAGCGGGGGGGAGACCCAGTACTTC. This sequence encodes CASSQGTSGGETQYF.